The clone carrying this T cell receptor (beta chain) occurred a few times. The antigen is unknown. These data come from a study of early T cells in non-severe SARS-CoV-2 infection. As for the study in general: The chains were unpaired, and the sequenced material was bulk RNA from unsorted whole blood. Overall study findings and caveats: Clonotype matching in VDJdb favored anti-spike CD8 responses and did not capture private and CD4 specificities.

This CDR3 has 13 amino acids. V shed 2 bases and J shed 11 bases, with 15 bases lying between them. Per germline, CDR1 MNHNS and CDR2 SASEGT. Unique molecular identifiers were affixed to single, distinct cDNA molecules. Using its own MiXCR run on the 5' RACE reads, TCRdb lists one record per CDR3 protein. The repertoire has about 64,000 distinct CDR3 sequences, roughly 18% of them found once; the top ten carry under 9%. Sequenced here: whole blood, sampled at baseline. This rearrangement joins TRBV6-1 to TRBJ1-1; D is ambiguous. This receptor was identified in an adult who was a healthcare worker with PCR-confirmed SARS-CoV-2 infection or an uninfected control (not recorded which). The CDR3 DNA is TGTGCCAGCAGTGAATCGTCAGGCCGATGGGCTTTCTTT. The encoded protein is CASSESSGRWAFF.